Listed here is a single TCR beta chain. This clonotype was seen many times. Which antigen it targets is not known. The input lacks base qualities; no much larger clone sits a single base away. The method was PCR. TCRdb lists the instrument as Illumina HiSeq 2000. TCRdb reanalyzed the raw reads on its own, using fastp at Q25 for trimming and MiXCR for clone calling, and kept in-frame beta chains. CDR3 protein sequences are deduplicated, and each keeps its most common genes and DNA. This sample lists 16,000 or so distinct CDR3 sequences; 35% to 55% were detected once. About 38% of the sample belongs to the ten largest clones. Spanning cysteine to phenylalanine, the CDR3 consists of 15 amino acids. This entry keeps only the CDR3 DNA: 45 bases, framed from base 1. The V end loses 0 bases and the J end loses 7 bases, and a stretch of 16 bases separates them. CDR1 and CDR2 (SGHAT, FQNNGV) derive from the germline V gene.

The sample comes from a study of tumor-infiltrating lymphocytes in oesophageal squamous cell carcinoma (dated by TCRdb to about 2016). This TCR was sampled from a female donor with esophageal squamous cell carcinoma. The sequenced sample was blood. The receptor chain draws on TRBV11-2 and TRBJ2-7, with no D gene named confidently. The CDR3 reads CASSLDDGTEFEQYF. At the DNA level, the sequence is TGTGCCAGCAGCTTAGATGACGGAACCGAGTTTGAGCAGTACTTC.